This is a list of T cell receptor beta chains from one sample in a study of blood T cell repertoires in COVID-19. Sequenced by immunoSEQ multiplex PCR; TCRdb stores in-frame clones only, minus some. The table shows about 190,000 clones, with 80% to 90% occurring only once. Sequenced material: peripheral blood. The source of these receptors is a man between 65 and 85 years old with active or convalescent COVID-19. Both conserved end residues are part of each CDR3. The D gene is left open where the match is weak. Size is omitted from some rows. Given values are once, few, many or a class for expanded clones.

TRBV10-3,TRBD1,TRBJ1-3,NA,13,TGTGCCATCAGTGATGGTTTCGCGGCAGGGGGCGAATTT,CAISDGFAAGGEF
TRBV28,TRBD1,TRBJ1-2,NA,16,TGTGCCAGCAGTCCTCCGGGACAGGGCCGGGCAAGTGGCTACACCTTC,CASSPPGQGRASGYTF
TRBV5-1,TRBD1,TRBJ2-1,NA,15,TGCGCCAGCAGCTTTCGACAGGGAGTCAACAATGAGCAGTTCTTC,CASSFRQGVNNEQFF
TRBV7-2,TRBD2,TRBJ2-3,NA,21,TGTGCCAGCAGCTTAGCGTCCGTGGATCCTAGCGGGAGGTTGGGCACAGATACGCAGTATTTT,CASSLASVDPSGRLGTDTQYF
TRBV28,NA,TRBJ2-7,NA,15,TGTGCCAGCAGTTCGGAGGGGCAGGGAACCTACGAGCAGTACTTC,CASSSEGQGTYEQYF
TRBV27,TRBD2,TRBJ2-2,NA,15,TGTGCCAGCAGCCAGGGACTAGCGGGAGCCGGGGAGCTGTTTTTT,CASSQGLAGAGELFF
TRBV2,NA,TRBJ2-5,NA,11,TGTGCCAGCACAGGGAAGGAGACCCAGTACTTC,CASTGKETQYF
TRBV6-2/TRBV6-3,TRBD2,TRBJ2-7,NA,15,TGTGCCAGCAGTTACACCTTGCTAGCGGGGGATGAGCAGTACTTC,CASSYTLLAGDEQYF
TRBV6-5,TRBD2,TRBJ2-5,NA,15,TGTGCCAGCAGACCCGAGGGAGGGTTCCAAGAGACCCAGTACTTC,CASRPEGGFQETQYF
TRBV19,NA,TRBJ2-3,NA,16,TGTGCCAGTAGTATAGGTGGGCTAGCTGGGACAGATACGCAGTATTTT,CASSIGGLAGTDTQYF
TRBV18,TRBD1,TRBJ1-4,NA,16,TGTGCCAGCTCACCACCGACAGGGAGGACTAATGAAAAACTGTTTTTT,CASSPPTGRTNEKLFF
TRBV29-1,TRBD2,TRBJ2-7,once,13,TGCAGCGTTGTCGCTAGCGGGAACTACGAGCAGTACTTC,CSVVASGNYEQYF
TRBV14,NA,TRBJ2-7,few,13,TGTGCCAGCAGCCAAGCCATGGGCGGGGCTCAGTACTTC,CASSQAMGGAQYF
TRBV5-1,TRBD1,TRBJ2-7,NA,16,TGCGCCAGCAGCTCGGGGCAGGGGGCGCTGAACTACGAGCAGTACTTC,CASSSGQGALNYEQYF
TRBV2,NA,TRBJ1-1,NA,14,TGTGCCAGCAGGCGGGGGGCGGGAAAGACTGAAGCTTTCTTT,CASRRGAGKTEAFF
TRBV6-6,TRBD1,TRBJ2-5,NA,14,TGTGCCAGCAGTTCCGGACAGGGGACCGAGACCCAGTACTTC,CASSSGQGTETQYF
TRBV19,NA,TRBJ2-7,once,14,TGTGCCAGTAGTATAGATCGGACAGCCAACGAGCAGTACTTC,CASSIDRTANEQYF
TRBV5-1,NA,TRBJ1-2,NA,13,TGCGCCAGCAGCTTGGCTGGGGGCGATGGCTACACCTTC,CASSLAGGDGYTF
TRBV24-1,NA,TRBJ2-5,NA,13,TGTGCCACCAGTTCGGACAGCCAAGAGACCCAGTACTTC,CATSSDSQETQYF
TRBV27,NA,TRBJ1-2,NA,12,TGTGCAAGCGGGTGGGGCCCCTATGGCTACACCTTC,CASGWGPYGYTF
TRBV14,NA,TRBJ2-6,NA,17,TGTGCCAGCTCAATTCTTTTCGGCGGGTCTGGGGCCAACGTCCTGACTTTC,CASSILFGGSGANVLTF
TRBV7-9,NA,TRBJ1-4,NA,15,TGTGCCAGCAGCTTAGAAGCCAGGTATAATGAAAAACTGTTTTTT,CASSLEARYNEKLFF
TRBV5-6,NA,TRBJ1-1,once,14,TGTGCCAGCAGTGGAGGTGGCGAGAACACTGAAGCTTTCTTT,CASSGGGENTEAFF
TRBV11-2,TRBD1,TRBJ2-2,NA,15,TGTGCCAGCAACCCGACAGGGGCCCACACCGGGGAGCTGTTTTTT,CASNPTGAHTGELFF
TRBV30,NA,TRBJ2-2,once,17,TGTGCCTGGAGTGTACTTGGGAGTCCGACGAACACCGGGGAGCTGTTTTTT,CAWSVLGSPTNTGELFF
TRBV27,NA,TRBJ1-6,NA,16,TGTGCCAGCAAGCAACAGGGTCTGTGGGATAATTCACCCCTCCACTTT,CASKQQGLWDNSPLHF
TRBV11-2,NA,TRBJ1-2,NA,16,TGTGCCAGCAGCTTAGATCCGACCGGGACACAATATGGCTACACCTTC,CASSLDPTGTQYGYTF
TRBV9,TRBD2,TRBJ2-2,NA,14,TGTGCCAGCAGCGTGAGCGGGGGGACCGGGGAGCTGTTTTTT,CASSVSGGTGELFF
TRBV5-4,NA,TRBJ2-7,NA,16,TGTGCCAGCCGAAAAGGAGGACGCGCGGGACCGGTAAGGCAGTACTTC,CASRKGGRAGPVRQYF
TRBV6-5,NA,TRBJ1-5,NA,13,TGTGCCAGCAGTTACAGGGGAGGCCAGCCCCAGCATTTT,CASSYRGGQPQHF
TRBV28,NA,TRBJ1-6,NA,14,TGTGCCAGCAGCCTAAGCTCCTATAATTCACCCCTCCACTTT,CASSLSSYNSPLHF
TRBV2,TRBD1,TRBJ2-2,NA,12,TGTGCCAGCAGGGGGACAGAAAGGGAGCTGTTTTTT,CASRGTERELFF
TRBV7-2,TRBD2,TRBJ2-1,NA,16,TGTGCCAGCAGCTTAGTCGGCGGGGGGGCGGGAAATGAGCAGTTCTTC,CASSLVGGGAGNEQFF
TRBV6-2/TRBV6-3,NA,TRBJ1-5,NA,18,TGTGCCAGCAGTTACTCGTCTGGCAAGGCCGGGGGAAATCAGCCCCAGCATTTT,CASSYSSGKAGGNQPQHF
TRBV30,NA,TRBJ2-3,NA,15,TGTGCCTCTTCTAGAGGGACACTCTACACAGATACGCAGTATTTT,CASSRGTLYTDTQYF
TRBV5-1,NA,TRBJ2-1,NA,14,TGCGCCAGCAGCTTGATGGGGGGATACAATGAGCAGTTCTTC,CASSLMGGYNEQFF
TRBV28,NA,TRBJ1-5,NA,15,TGTGCCAGCAGGAAACAGGGAATTAGCAATCAGCCCCAGCATTTT,CASRKQGISNQPQHF
TRBV5-4,TRBD1,TRBJ1-6,NA,17,TGTGCCAGCAGCCCCGATCGCAGGGGGGCCTATAATTCACCCCTCCACTTT,CASSPDRRGAYNSPLHF
TRBV19,NA,TRBJ1-5,NA,14,TGTGCCACCACCAACCCCAGAGGGCGTCAGCCCCAGCATTTT,CATTNPRGRQPQHF
TRBV15,NA,TRBJ1-4,NA,15,TGTGCCACCAGCAGTCAATCGGGAGTGTTCGAAAAACTGTTTTTT,CATSSQSGVFEKLFF
TRBV6-6,TRBD2,TRBJ2-3,NA,13,TGTGCCAGCAGGCCCACTAGCGGAGATACGCAGTATTTT,CASRPTSGDTQYF